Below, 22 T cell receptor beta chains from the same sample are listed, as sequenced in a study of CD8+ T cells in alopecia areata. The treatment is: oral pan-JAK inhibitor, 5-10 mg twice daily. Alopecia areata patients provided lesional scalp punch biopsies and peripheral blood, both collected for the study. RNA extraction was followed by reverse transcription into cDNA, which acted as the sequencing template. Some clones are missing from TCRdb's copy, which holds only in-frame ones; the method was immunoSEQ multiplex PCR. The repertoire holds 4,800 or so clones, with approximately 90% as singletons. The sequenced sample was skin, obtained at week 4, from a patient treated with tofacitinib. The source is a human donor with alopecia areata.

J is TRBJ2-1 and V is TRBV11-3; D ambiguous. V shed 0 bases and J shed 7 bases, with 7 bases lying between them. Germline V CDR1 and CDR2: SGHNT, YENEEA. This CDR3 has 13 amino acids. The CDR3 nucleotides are TGTGCCAGCAGCTTAGATCTGAGGAATGAGCAGTTCTTC. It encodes CASSLDLRNEQFF.

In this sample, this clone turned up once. The DNA of the CDR3 is TGCAGCGTTGAAGGAACGGCAGCAACTAATGAAAAACTGTTTTTT. This gives the protein CSVEGTAATNEKLFF. The V call is TRBV29-1, the J call TRBJ1-4; D unresolved. The germline V gene has CDR1 SQVTM and CDR2 ANQGSEA. This CDR3 is 15 amino acids long. V gave up 1 base and J gave up 0 bases, with 9 bases separating them. The full variable domain, in which reference TRBV29-1 and TRBJ1-4 provide the parts outside the CDR3, is SAVISQKPSRDICQRGTSLTIQCQVDSQVTMMFWYRQQPGQSLTLIATANQGSEATYESGFVIDKFPISRPNLTFSTLTVSNMSPEDSSIYLCSVEGTAATNEKLFFGSGTQLSVL.

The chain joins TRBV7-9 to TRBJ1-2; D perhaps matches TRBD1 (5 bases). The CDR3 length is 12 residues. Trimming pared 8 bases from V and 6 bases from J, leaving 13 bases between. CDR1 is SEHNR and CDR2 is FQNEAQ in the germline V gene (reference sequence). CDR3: CASSLDSNGYTF. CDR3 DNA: TGTGCCAGCTCCCTAGACAGCAATGGCTACACCTTC.

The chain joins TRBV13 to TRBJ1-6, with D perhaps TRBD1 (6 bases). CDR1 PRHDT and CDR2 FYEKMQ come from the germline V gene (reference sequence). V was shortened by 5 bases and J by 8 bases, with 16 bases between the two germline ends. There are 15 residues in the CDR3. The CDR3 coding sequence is TGTGCCAGCAGCCTGGGGGGGGCTGACGATTCACCCCTCCACTTT. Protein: CASSLGGADDSPLHF.

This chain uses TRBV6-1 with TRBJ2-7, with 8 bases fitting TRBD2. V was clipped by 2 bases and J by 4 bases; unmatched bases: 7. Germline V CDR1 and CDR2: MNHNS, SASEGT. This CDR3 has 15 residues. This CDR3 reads CASSERGTSRYEQYF. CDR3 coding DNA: TGTGCCAGCAGTGAACGTGGGACTAGTCGTTACGAGCAGTACTTC.

The CDR3 DNA is TGCGCCAGCAGTCAATCGGGTAACAGGGGGCCCTCCTCCTACGAGCAGTACTTC. It encodes CASSQSGNRGPSSYEQYF. The chain joins TRBV23-1 to TRBJ2-7, with TRBD1 matching over 9 bases. TRBV23-1 falls under the ORF class, with uncertain function. V was pared by 0 bases and J by 0 bases, with 9 bases of the junction left unmatched. The CDR3 is made up of 18 amino acids.

CDR3 sequence (DNA): TGTGCCAGTAGTCGAAGGGGTGTTGACACCGGGGAGCTGTTTTTT. It translates to CASSRRGVDTGELFF. The rearrangement uses TRBV19 and TRBJ2-2; a weak D match, TRBD1 (5 bases). Germline CDR1 is LNHDA and CDR2 is SQIVND (reference sequence). The CDR3 consists of 15 residues. V lost 5 bases and J 3 bases, leaving 13 bases between the germline ends.

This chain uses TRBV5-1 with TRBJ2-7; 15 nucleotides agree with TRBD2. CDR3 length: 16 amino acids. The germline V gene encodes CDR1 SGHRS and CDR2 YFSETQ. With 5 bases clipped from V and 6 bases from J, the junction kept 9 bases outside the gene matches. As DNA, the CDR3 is TGCGCCAGCAGTCCCGGGACTAGCGGGGGGCTCAGCGAGCAGTACTTC. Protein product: CASSPGTSGGLSEQYF.

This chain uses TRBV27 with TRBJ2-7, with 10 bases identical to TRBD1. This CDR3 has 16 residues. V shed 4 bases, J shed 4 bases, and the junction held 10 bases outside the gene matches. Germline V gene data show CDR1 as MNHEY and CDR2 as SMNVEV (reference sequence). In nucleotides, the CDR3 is TGTGCCAGCAGTTCACAGACAGGGGGCCCTCGATACGAGCAGTACTTC. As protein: CASSSQTGGPRYEQYF.

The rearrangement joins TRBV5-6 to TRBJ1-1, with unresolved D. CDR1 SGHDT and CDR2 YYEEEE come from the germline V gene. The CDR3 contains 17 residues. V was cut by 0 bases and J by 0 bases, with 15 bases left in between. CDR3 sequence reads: CASSLAGHTRMNTEAFF. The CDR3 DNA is TGTGCCAGCAGCTTGGCAGGCCATACACGCATGAACACTGAAGCTTTCTTT.

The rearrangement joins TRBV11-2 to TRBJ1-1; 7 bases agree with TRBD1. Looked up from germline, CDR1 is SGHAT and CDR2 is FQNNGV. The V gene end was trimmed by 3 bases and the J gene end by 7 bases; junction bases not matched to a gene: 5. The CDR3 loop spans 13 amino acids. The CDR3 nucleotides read TGTGCCAGCAGCTTCGGGACAGCTAATGAAGCTTTCTTT. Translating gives CASSFGTANEAFF.

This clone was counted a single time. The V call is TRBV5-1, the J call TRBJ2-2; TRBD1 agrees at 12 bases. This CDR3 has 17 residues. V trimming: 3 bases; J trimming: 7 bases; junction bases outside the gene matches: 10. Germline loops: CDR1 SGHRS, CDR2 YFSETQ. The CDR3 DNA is TGCGCCAGCAGCTCCCGGGACAGGGGGCGAAATGGCGGGGAGCTGTTTTTT. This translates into CASSSRDRGRNGGELFF.

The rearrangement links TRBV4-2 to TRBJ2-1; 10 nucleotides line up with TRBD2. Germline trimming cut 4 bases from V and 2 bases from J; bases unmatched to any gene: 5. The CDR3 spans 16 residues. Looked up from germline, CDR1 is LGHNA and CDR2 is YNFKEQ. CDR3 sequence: CASSRESGGAYNEQFF. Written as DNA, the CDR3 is TGTGCCAGCAGCCGAGAAAGCGGGGGGGCCTACAATGAGCAGTTCTTC.

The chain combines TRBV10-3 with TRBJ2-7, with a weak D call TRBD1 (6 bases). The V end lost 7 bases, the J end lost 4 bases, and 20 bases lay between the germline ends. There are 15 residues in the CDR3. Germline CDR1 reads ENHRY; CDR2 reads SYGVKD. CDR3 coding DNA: TGTGCCATCACCCCCAATGGGGACATACAATACGAGCAGTACTTC. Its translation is CAITPNGDIQYEQYF.

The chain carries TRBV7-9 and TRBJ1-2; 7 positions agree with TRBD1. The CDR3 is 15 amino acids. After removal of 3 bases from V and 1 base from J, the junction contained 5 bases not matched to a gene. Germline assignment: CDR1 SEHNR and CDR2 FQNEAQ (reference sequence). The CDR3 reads CASSFQGQFNYGYTF. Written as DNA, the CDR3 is TGTGCCAGCAGCTTTCAGGGACAGTTTAACTATGGCTACACCTTC.

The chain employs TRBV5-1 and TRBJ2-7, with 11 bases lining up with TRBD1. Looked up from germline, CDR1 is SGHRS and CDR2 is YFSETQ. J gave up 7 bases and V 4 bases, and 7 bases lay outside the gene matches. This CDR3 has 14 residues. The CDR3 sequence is CASSKDGDRGEQYF. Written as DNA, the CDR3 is TGCGCCAGCAGCAAGGACGGGGACAGGGGGGAGCAGTACTTC. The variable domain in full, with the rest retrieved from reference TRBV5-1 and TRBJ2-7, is KAGVTQTPRYLIKTRGQQVTLSCSPISGHRSVSWYQQTPGQGLQFLFEYFSETQRNKGNFPGRFSGRQFSNSRSEMNVSTLELGDSALYLCASSKDGDRGEQYFGPGTRLTVT.

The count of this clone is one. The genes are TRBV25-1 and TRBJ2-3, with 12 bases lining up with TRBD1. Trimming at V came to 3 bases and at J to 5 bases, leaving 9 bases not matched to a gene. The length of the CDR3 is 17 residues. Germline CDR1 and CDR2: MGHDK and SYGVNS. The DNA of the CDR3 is TGTGCCAGCAGTGATCAGGGGACAGGGGGCGCGGGAGATACGCAGTATTTT. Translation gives CASSDQGTGGAGDTQYF.

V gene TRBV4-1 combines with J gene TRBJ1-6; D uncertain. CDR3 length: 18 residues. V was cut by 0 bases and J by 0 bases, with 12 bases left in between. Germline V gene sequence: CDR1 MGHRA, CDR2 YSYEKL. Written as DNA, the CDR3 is TGCGCCAGCAGCCAAGATCACCCTTACAGCTCCTATAATTCACCCCTCCACTTT. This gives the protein CASSQDHPYSSYNSPLHF.

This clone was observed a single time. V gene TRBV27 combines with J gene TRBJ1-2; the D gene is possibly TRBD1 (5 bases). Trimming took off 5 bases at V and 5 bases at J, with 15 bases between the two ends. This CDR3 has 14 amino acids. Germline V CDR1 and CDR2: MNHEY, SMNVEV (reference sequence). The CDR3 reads CASSPSRQGYGYTF. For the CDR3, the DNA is TGTGCCAGCAGTCCCTCCCGCCAGGGTTATGGCTACACCTTC.

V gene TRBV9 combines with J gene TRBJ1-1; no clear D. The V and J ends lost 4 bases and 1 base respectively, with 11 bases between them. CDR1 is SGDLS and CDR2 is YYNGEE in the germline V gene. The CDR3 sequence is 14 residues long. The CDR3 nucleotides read TGTGCCAGCAGCCACGGGATGGAGAACACTGAAGCTTTCTTT. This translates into CASSHGMENTEAFF.

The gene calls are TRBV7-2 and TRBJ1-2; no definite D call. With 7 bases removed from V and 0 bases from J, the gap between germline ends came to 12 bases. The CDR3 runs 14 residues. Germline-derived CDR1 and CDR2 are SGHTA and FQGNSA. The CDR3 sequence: CASTSHEANYGYTF. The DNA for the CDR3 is TGTGCCAGCACCTCCCATGAAGCTAACTATGGCTACACCTTC. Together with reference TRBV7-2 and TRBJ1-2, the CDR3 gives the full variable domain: GAGVSQSPSNKVTEKGKDVELRCDPISGHTALYWYRQSLGQGLEFLIYFQGNSAPDKSGLPSDRFSAERTGGSVSTLTIQRTQQEDSAVYLCASTSHEANYGYTFGSGTRLTVV.

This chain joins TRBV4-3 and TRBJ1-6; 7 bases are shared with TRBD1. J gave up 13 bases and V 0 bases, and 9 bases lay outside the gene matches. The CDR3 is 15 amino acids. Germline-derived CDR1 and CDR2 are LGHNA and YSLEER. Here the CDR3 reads CASSQDNRGYDPLHF. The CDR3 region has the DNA TGCGCCAGCAGCCAAGATAACAGGGGTTACGATCCCCTCCACTTT.